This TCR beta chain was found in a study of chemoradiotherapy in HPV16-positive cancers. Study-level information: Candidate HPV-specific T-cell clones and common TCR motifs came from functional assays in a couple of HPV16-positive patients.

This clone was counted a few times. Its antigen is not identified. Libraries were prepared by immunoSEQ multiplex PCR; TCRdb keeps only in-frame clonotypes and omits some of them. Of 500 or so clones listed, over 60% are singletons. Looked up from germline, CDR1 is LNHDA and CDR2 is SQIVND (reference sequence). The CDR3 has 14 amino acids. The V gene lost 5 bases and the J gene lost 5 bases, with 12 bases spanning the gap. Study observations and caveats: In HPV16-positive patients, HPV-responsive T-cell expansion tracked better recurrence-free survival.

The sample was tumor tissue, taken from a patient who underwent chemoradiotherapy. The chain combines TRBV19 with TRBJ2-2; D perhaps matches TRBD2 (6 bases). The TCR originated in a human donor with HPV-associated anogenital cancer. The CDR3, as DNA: TGTGCCAGTAGTTGGGACTTCGCGACCGGGGAGCTGTTTTTT. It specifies CASSWDFATGELFF.